This T cell receptor beta chain appears in the sequencing data of a study of human T cells and chemical hapten exposure (dated by TCRdb to the early 2020s). About the investigation overall: Libraries were pooled for sequencing, and variation in per-sample TCR yields was attributed mainly to small differences in library volumes within the pool. In alopecia patients, the study followed how the peripheral blood TCR repertoire changed in vivo over primary and secondary sensitization to diphenylcyclopropenone (DPC), a hapten. For every blood RNA sample, sequencing covered both the TCR alpha and TCR beta chains.

This clonotype appeared a few times. Its cognate antigen has yet to be identified. No clone much larger than this one lies a single base away; base qualities are absent. V ends up 3 bases short and J 0 bases short, with an unmatched junction base count of 1. The cysteine opens and the phenylalanine closes a CDR3 of 15 amino acids. Solely the CDR3 DNA is kept, with 45 bases framed from the first base. Sequences KGHDR (CDR1) and SFDVKD (CDR2) are obtained from the germline V gene. The investigation overall reported the following: Repeated subsampling changed both the strength of the expansion versus patch-test correlation and the threshold at which the correlation became significant. DPC sensitization did not change the number of TCRs with a frequency above 1 in 1000, and there was no evidence of changes in global repertoire structure.

The library was prepared using RACE. The instrument was a NextSeq 500. Library preparation attached unique molecular identifiers to individual cDNA molecules for quantitative, reproducible TCR counting. The original pipeline was this. Samples had a median of about 96,000 TCRs, with a range from roughly 23,224 to 700,000. The Decombinator software suite was used to annotate the V, J and CDR3 of the TCR reads. To make PS versus PT1 abundance plots, every sample was subsampled to the same number of TCRs (28,000). TCRs were defined as expanded if absent before sensitization and observed at least eight times at the 2-week time point. TCRdb ran its own pipeline on the public reads, namely fastp trimming at Q25 and MiXCR clone calling, and kept in-frame beta chains. Entries that share a CDR3 protein sequence are merged under the most common genes and DNA. The V and J calls follow TCRdb's processing rather than the paper's. In all, the sample holds tens of thousands of distinct CDR3 sequences, and about 4.8% of those were seen once. The ten largest clones represent 5.8% of the sample.

The time point label, read with the paper, signifies: healthy volunteer bleed at 2 weeks. Total RNA was isolated from unfractionated whole blood collected in Tempus Blood RNA tubes. As TCR sequencing controls, roughly five healthy volunteers were used, with blood taken at day 0, 2 weeks and 6 weeks. The sequenced sample was whole blood. The rearranged chain carries TRBV24-1 and TRBJ2-1; 7 central bases correspond to TRBD2. The TCR was taken from a human donor in good health. Some clones in this sample may be carry-over from other donors' samples. The nucleotides are TGTGCCACCAGTGATCGGGGGGTCTCCTACAATGAGCAGTTCTTC. This yields the protein CATSDRGVSYNEQFF.